This T cell receptor (beta chain) emerged from a study of shared clonotypes between healthy human individuals. The naive CD8 subset, CD45RO-negative cells positively selected for CCR7, excluded terminally differentiated effector memory CD45RA+ cells. On this clone itself: Antigen unknown.

Sequencing was performed with immunoSEQ multiplex PCR; in TCRdb, only in-frame clones are kept and a portion is missing. The sample has hundreds of thousands of clones, 90% to 95% seen once. Study findings and constraints: Blood alone was sampled, and tissue repertoires likely differ. Generation of non-shared clonotypes was less probable than generation of clonotypes shared by all four donors.

CDR1 and CDR2 from the germline V gene are SGHAT and FQNNGV. The CDR3 is made up of 15 amino acids. The ends lost 1 base at V and 3 bases at J; junction bases unmatched: 3. This chain connects TRBV11-2 to TRBJ2-1, with 7 bases lining up with TRBD2. The clonotype originates from a man aged 30-40 years in good health. Sequencing input: naive CD8+ T cells sorted from blood. CDR3 region: CASSLAASGYNEQFF. The CDR3 DNA sequence: TGTGCCAGCAGCTTAGCGGCTAGCGGCTACAATGAGCAGTTCTTC.